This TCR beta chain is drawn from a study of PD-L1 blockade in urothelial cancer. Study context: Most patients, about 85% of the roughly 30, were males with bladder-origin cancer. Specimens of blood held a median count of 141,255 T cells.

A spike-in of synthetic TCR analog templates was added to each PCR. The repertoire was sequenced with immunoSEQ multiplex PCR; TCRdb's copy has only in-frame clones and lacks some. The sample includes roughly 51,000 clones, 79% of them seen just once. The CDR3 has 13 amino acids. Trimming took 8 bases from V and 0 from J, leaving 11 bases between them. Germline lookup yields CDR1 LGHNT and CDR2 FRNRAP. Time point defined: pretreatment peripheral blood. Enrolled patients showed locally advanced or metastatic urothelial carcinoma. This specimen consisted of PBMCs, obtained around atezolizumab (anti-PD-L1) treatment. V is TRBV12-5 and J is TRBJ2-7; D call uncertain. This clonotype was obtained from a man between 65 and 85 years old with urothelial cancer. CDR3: CASRRQNSYEQYF. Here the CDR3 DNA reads TGTGCTAGTCGGCGACAAAACTCCTACGAGCAGTACTTC.